This record looks at one T cell receptor beta chain sequence and its context. Its antigen is still unknown. This sample is drawn from a study of shared clonotypes between healthy human individuals. The V and J ends lost 6 bases and 0 bases respectively, with 10 bases between them. This CDR3 spans 14 amino acids. Germline CDR1 MDHEN, CDR2 SYDVKM. Here immunoSEQ multiplex PCR was the method, and the copy in TCRdb shows in-frame clones only, minus some. There are around 2.1 million clones in the sample; 95% occur only once, and roughly 0.13% lies in the top ten. Regarding the study as a whole: The diversity represented, both genetic and in exposure history, was limited by few donors. As a rule, naive subsets had a larger estimated richness than memory subsets. It was observed that 5% to 6% of naive CD4 clonotypes were shared across several donors.

Sequenced input: naive CD4+ T cells sorted from blood. The sample's subset: CD45RA+ positively selected. The source of this sequence is a man aged 18 to 30 in good health. This chain links TRBV28 with TRBJ2-3; D is unresolved. For the CDR3, the DNA is TGTGCCAGCAGCTTGACACCTAGCACAGATACGCAGTATTTT. It translates to CASSLTPSTDTQYF.